The T cell receptor (beta chain) under discussion was sequenced for a study of T cell clonotyping in hematopoietic cell transplantation. Time point here: recipient sample about 28 days before transplant, after cytoreduction. CDR1 SGDLS and CDR2 YYNGEE come from the germline V gene. Trimming removed 3 bases from V and 2 bases from J; junction bases left unmatched: 4. The CDR3 totals 15 residues. The method was immunoSEQ multiplex PCR; TCRdb's version includes in-frame clones alone and lacks a portion of them. In the table there are tens of thousands of clones, roughly 82% of which are singletons. Material: peripheral blood mononuclear cells, obtained before stem cell transplant. This rearrangement joins TRBV9 to TRBJ2-5, with 10 bases fitting TRBD2. This TCR was sampled from an older woman with acute myeloid leukemia. Some clones in this sample may be carry-over from other donors' samples. The CDR3 nucleotides are TGTGCCAGCAGCGCCGGGACTAGCGTGCAAGAGACCCAGTACTTC. Translating it yields CASSAGTSVQETQYF.